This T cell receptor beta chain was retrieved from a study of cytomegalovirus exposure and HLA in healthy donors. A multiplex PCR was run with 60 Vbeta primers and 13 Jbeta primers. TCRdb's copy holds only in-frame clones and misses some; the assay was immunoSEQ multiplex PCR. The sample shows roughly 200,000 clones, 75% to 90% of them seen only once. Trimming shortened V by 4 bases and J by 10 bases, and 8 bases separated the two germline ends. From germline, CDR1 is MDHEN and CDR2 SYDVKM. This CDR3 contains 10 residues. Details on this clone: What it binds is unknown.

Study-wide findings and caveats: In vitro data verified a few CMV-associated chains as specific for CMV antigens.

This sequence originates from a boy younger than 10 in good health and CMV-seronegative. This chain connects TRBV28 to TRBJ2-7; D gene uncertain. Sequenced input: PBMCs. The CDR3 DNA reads TGTGCCAGCAGTTCCGGGTTCCAGTACTTC. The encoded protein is CASSSGFQYF.